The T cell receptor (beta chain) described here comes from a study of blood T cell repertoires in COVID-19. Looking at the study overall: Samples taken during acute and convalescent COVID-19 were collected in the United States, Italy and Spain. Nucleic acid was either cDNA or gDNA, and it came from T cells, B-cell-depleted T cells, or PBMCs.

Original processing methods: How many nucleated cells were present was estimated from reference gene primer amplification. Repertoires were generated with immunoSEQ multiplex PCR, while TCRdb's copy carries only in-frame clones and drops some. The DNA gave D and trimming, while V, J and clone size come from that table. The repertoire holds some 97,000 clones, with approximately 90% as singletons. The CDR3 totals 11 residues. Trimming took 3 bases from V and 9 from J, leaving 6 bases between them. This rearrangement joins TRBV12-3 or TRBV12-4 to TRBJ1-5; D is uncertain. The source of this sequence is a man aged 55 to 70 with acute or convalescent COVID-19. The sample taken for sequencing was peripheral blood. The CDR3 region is CASSLRGPQHF. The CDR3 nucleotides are TGTGCCAGCAGTTTGAGAGGGCCCCAGCATTTT.